The 8 T cell receptor beta chains listed next were all sequenced from one sample in a study of T-cell reconstitution after alpha-beta-depleted transplantation in children. A TCRbeta library incorporating unique molecular identifiers was prepared. One entry per CDR3 protein, called by TCRdb with MiXCR from the PCR reads. This repertoire shows roughly 90,000 distinct CDR3 sequences, 10% to 15% found once; its top ten account for over 11%. The sample here was PBMCs from the stem cell graft donor, taken from the stem cell graft. The receptor source for this set is a human donor who donated a stem cell graft to a child with inherited bone marrow failure.

This clonotype was picked up many times. The CDR3 spells CASSSYRASGNTIYF. Written as DNA, the CDR3 is TGTGCCAGCAGTTCTTACAGAGCATCTGGAAACACCATATATTTT. V is TRBV6-5 and J is TRBJ1-3; no definite D call. The V end was cut by 4 bases, the J end by 1 base, with 11 bases between. The CDR3 loop spans 15 amino acids. Germline CDR1 is MNHEY and CDR2 is SVGAGI.

This clonotype appeared many times. The CDR3 loop is CASSPLSAYGYTF. The CDR3 DNA follows: TGTGCCAGCAGTCCACTCTCGGCGTATGGCTACACCTTC. The chain uses TRBV27 and TRBJ1-2; no clear D gene. The CDR3 spans 13 residues. V shed 5 bases and J shed 5 bases, with 12 bases lying between them. In germline, CDR1 is MNHEY, CDR2 SMNVEV (reference sequence).

The V call is TRBV6-2 or TRBV6-3, the J call TRBJ1-2; unclear D gene. V was cut by 6 bases and J by 1 base, with 9 bases left in between. The CDR3 runs 13 residues. From germline, CDR1 is MNHEY and CDR2 SVGEGT. CDR3 loop: CASRLSHNYGYTF. CDR3 nucleotides: TGTGCCAGCAGACTCTCCCATAACTATGGCTACACCTTC.

This clonotype was recorded at least ten times. The chain employs TRBV18 and TRBJ2-2; D is unclear. Per the germline V gene, CDR1 is KGHSH and CDR2 is LQKENI. The CDR3 extends over 13 amino acids. The V end was cut by 0 bases, the J end by 4 bases, with 3 bases between. DNA for the CDR3: TGTGCCAGCTCACCACCGTCCACCGGGGAGCTGTTTTTT. Its translation is CASSPPSTGELFF.

This clonotype came up many times. The chain combines TRBV5-1 with TRBJ1-4, with TRBD1 as a possible D gene (6 bases). This CDR3 region has 14 residues. The V end lost 4 bases, the J end lost 5 bases, and 12 bases lay between the germline ends. The germline V gene encodes CDR1 SGHRS and CDR2 YFSETQ. The CDR3 reads CASSQGHINEKLFF. The CDR3 DNA sequence: TGCGCCAGCAGCCAGGGACACATCAATGAAAAACTGTTTTTT.

This clonotype has just a few counts. This chain uses TRBV3-1 with TRBJ2-1; 7 nucleotides align to TRBD2. CDR3 length: 13 residues. J gave up 13 bases and V 3 bases, and 9 bases lay outside the gene matches. Germline CDR1 reads LGHDT; CDR2 reads YNNKEL (reference sequence). The CDR3 protein is CASSHSGESIQFF. DNA for the CDR3: TGTGCCAGCAGCCACAGCGGGGAAAGTATACAGTTCTTC.

This clonotype was recorded at least ten times. The rearrangement uses TRBV5-1 and TRBJ2-7, with TRBD1 identical over 9 bases. Trimming at V came to 3 bases and at J to 2 bases, leaving 6 bases not matched to a gene. Germline lookup yields CDR1 SGHRS and CDR2 YFSETQ. CDR3 size: 15 residues. The DNA of the CDR3 is TGCGCCAGCAGCTCTGGACAGGGGAAAACCTACGAGCAGTACTTC. Translating gives CASSSGQGKTYEQYF.

This clonotype was detected many times. The genes are TRBV7-2 and TRBJ2-3; no clear D. The V gene's germline CDR1 is SGHTA and CDR2 FQGNSA. The CDR3 covers 12 residues. V lost 5 bases, J lost 2 bases, and 5 bases lay in between. CDR3 sequence: CASSPYTDTQYF. CDR3 DNA: TGTGCCAGCAGCCCCTACACAGATACGCAGTATTTT.